The 15 T cell receptor beta chains below all came from one sample that was sequenced in a study of cytomegalovirus exposure and HLA in healthy donors. Both 60 Vbeta primers and 13 Jbeta primers went into the PCR. Some clones are missing from TCRdb's copy, which holds only in-frame ones; the method was immunoSEQ multiplex PCR. The sample lists 160,000 or so clones; roughly 88% were seen once. Input material: PBMCs. These receptors came from a man aged 50 to 59 in good health and CMV-seropositive.

This clone was recorded once. This rearrangement joins TRBV7-3 to TRBJ1-2; weak D call: TRBD1 (5 bases). This CDR3 has 14 residues. V lost 5 bases to trimming and J lost 3 bases, with 13 bases between them. The germline V gene has CDR1 SGHTA and CDR2 FQGTGA. The DNA of the CDR3 is TGTGCCAGCAGCCCCTCGCCGGGGGACTATGGCTACACCTTC. Translation gives CASSPSPGDYGYTF. The full variable domain, with the rest looked up from reference TRBV7-3 and TRBJ1-2, is GAGVSQTPSNKVTEKGKYVELRCDPISGHTALYWYRQSLGQGPEFLIYFQGTGAADDSGLPNDRFFAVRPEGSVSTLKIQRTERGDSAVYLCASSPSPGDYGYTFGSGTRLTVV.

V is TRBV5-5 and J is TRBJ2-7; possibly TRBD1 for D (6 bases). Trimming stripped 4 bases from V and 2 bases from J, with 22 bases between. The CDR3 extends over 17 amino acids. From germline, CDR1 is SGHKS and CDR2 YYEKEE (reference sequence). The CDR3 DNA reads as TGTGCCAGCAGCCCCGGCCCCGGGACACGAGCCCCCTACGAGCAGTACGTC. Translation gives CASSPGPGTRAPYEQYV.

CDR3 amino acids: CASSEGPGQRPANYGYTF. CDR3 nucleotide sequence: TGTGCCAGCAGTGAAGGACCGGGACAGAGACCCGCTAACTATGGCTACACCTTC. The genes are TRBV6-1 and TRBJ1-2; 7 nucleotides line up with TRBD1. Germline V gene lookup returns CDR1 MNHNS and CDR2 SASEGT. Losses at the gene ends were 1 base for V and 0 bases for J; bases not matched to a gene: 11. The CDR3 has 18 amino acids.

The chain employs TRBV9 and TRBJ1-2; a weak D match, TRBD1 (6 bases). Trimming pared 4 bases from V and 6 bases from J, leaving 13 bases between. This CDR3 is 13 amino acids long. Germline V lookup: CDR1 SGDLS, CDR2 YYNGEE. CDR3 DNA: TGTGCCAGCAGCCTACCGCAGGGGAATGGCTACACCTTC. Its protein is CASSLPQGNGYTF.

V gene TRBV5-6 combines with J gene TRBJ2-4; D unclear. V lost 1 base, J lost 2 bases, and 7 bases lay in between. The germline V gene has CDR1 SGHDT and CDR2 YYEEEE. This CDR3 contains 14 residues. The CDR3 nucleotides are TGTGCCAGCAGCTTGTTGAGGACCAAAAACATTCAGTACTTC. This sequence encodes CASSLLRTKNIQYF. The complete variable domain, with remaining parts taken from reference TRBV5-6 and TRBJ2-4, reads DAGVTQSPTHLIKTRGQQVTLRCSPKSGHDTVSWYQQALGQGPQFIFQYYEEEERQRGNFPDRFSGHQFPNYSSELNVNALLLGDSALYLCASSLLRTKNIQYFGAGTRLSVL.

J is TRBJ2-6 and V is TRBV2; no firm D call. V lost 7 bases and J 0 bases, leaving 16 bases between the germline ends. The CDR3 contains 17 residues. Germline assignment: CDR1 SNHLY and CDR2 FYNNEI. CDR3 region: CASMPGGYLSGANVLTF. The CDR3 coding sequence is TGTGCCAGCATGCCGGGTGGATACCTCTCTGGGGCCAACGTCCTGACTTTC.

This clone was detected a few times. This CDR3 is also generated by other DNA sequences in the sample. The chain uses TRBV4-1 and TRBJ2-7, with TRBD1 matching over 8 bases. The V gene end was trimmed by 0 bases and the J gene end by 0 bases; junction bases not matched to a gene: 1. Germline loops: CDR1 MGHRA, CDR2 YSYEKL. The CDR3 loop spans 15 amino acids. CDR3 in DNA: TGCGCCAGCAGCCAAGACAGGGGGCTCTCCTACGAGCAGTACGTC. Its translation: CASSQDRGLSYEQYV.

The V gene is TRBV18, the J gene TRBJ2-1, with 9 bases lining up with TRBD2. Looked up from germline, CDR1 is KGHSH and CDR2 is LQKENI. The CDR3 length is 16 residues. V was clipped by 3 bases and J by 4 bases; unmatched bases: 7. CDR3 coding DNA: TGTGCCAGCTCACCCCTGCGAGCGGGAGGTTACAATGAGCAGTTCTTC. This encodes CASSPLRAGGYNEQFF. Looking up the rest from reference TRBV18 and TRBJ2-1 gives the full variable domain: NAGVMQNPRHLVRRRGQEARLRCSPMKGHSHVYWYRQLPEEGLKFMVYLQKENIIDESGMPKERFSAEFPKEGPSILRIQQVVRGDSAAYFCASSPLRAGGYNEQFFGPGTRLTVL.

The chain carries TRBV5-1 and TRBJ1-5; D is uncertain. Trimming removed 0 bases at V and 0 bases at J, with 7 bases between. The CDR3 extends over 15 amino acids. Germline V gives CDR1 SGHRS, CDR2 YFSETQ. CDR3 region: CASSLDSFSNQPQHF. For the CDR3, the DNA is TGCGCCAGCAGCTTGGATAGCTTTAGCAATCAGCCCCAGCATTTT. Variable domain in full (rest from reference TRBV5-1 and TRBJ1-5): KAGVTQTPRYLIKTRGQQVTLSCSPISGHRSVSWYQQTPGQGLQFLFEYFSETQRNKGNFPGRFSGRQFSNSRSEMNVSTLELGDSALYLCASSLDSFSNQPQHFGDGTRLSIL.

As DNA, the CDR3 is TGCGCCAGCAGCTTGGAAGGGGTCAATCAGCCCCAGCATTTT. Amino acids: CASSLEGVNQPQHF. This sequence joins TRBV5-1 and TRBJ1-5, with D perhaps TRBD1 (5 bases). Trimming removed 0 bases at V and 3 bases at J, with 7 bases between. The CDR3 consists of 14 residues. Per the germline V gene, CDR1 is SGHRS and CDR2 is YFSETQ.

The J gene is TRBJ1-3, the V gene TRBV10-1; possible D gene TRBD1, 5 bases. V was trimmed by 8 bases and J by 10 bases, leaving 27 bases between them. CDR3 length equals 16 residues. From germline, CDR1 is WNHNN and CDR2 SYGVQD (reference sequence). In DNA form, the CDR3 reads TGCGCCAGCCTTCAATTGTCGGCTAAATTCAAGGGGACCATATATTTT. This encodes CASLQLSAKFKGTIYF.

This chain joins TRBV5-6 and TRBJ2-2, with D possibly being TRBD1 (6 bases). The length of the CDR3 is 13 residues. Trimming took off 0 bases at V and 7 bases at J, with 7 bases between the two ends. Germline assignment: CDR1 SGHDT and CDR2 YYEEEE. DNA of the CDR3: TGTGCCAGCAGCTTGGCAGGGGTCGGGGAGCTGTTTTTT. Protein product: CASSLAGVGELFF.

Concerning this clone itself: Distinct nucleotide sequences in the sample also encode this CDR3. The V gene is TRBV10-2, the J gene TRBJ1-5, with TRBD1 matching over 7 bases. The germline CDR1 and CDR2 sequences are WSHSY and SAAADI. V lost 2 bases to trimming and J lost 0 bases; unmatched junction nucleotides: 1. This CDR3 contains 15 residues. The DNA of the CDR3 is TGCGCCAGCAGTGAGAGGGACAGTAGCAATCAGCCCCAGCATTTT. This gives the protein CASSERDSSNQPQHF.

V is TRBV19 and J is TRBJ1-1, with 9 bases fitting TRBD1. From germline, CDR1 is LNHDA and CDR2 SQIVND (reference sequence). Unmatched junction bases numbered 8, after V lost 5 bases and J lost 1 base. The CDR3 has 16 amino acids. CDR3 coding DNA: TGTGCCAGTAGTTCAAAAGGGACAGGGAGGAACACTGAAGCTTTCTTT. As protein: CASSSKGTGRNTEAFF.

The chain combines TRBV10-2 with TRBJ2-2; 8 bases match TRBD1. With 0 bases clipped from V and 7 bases from J, the junction kept 4 bases outside the gene matches. The CDR3 extends over 15 amino acids. Germline V gene sequence: CDR1 WSHSY, CDR2 SAAADI. CDR3 protein: CASSESQGANGELFF. The CDR3 coding sequence is TGCGCCAGCAGTGAGTCTCAGGGGGCGAACGGGGAGCTGTTTTTT.